This TCR beta chain was retrieved from a study of Tregs in tolerant kidney transplant recipients. Study conclusions and caveats: Biological reproducibility was not directly addressed in this study. Few patients were studied, so findings need validation in larger groups. Tregs expanded with activated donor B cells seemed most donor-specific.

In regard to this clone: Its target is unknown.

The assay was immunoSEQ multiplex PCR, and TCRdb's table has in-frame clones only and misses some. The sample contains 200,000 to 300,000 clones, more than 65% of which appear only once. There are 15 residues in the CDR3. Germline V CDR1 and CDR2: SGHTS, YDEGEE. Trimming took 4 bases from V and 2 from J, leaving 16 bases between them. Thawed PBMCs were FACS-sorted into unstimulated CD4+CD25+CD127- regulatory T cells, CD4+CD25- non-regulatory cells, CD4 and CD8 cells. What was sequenced was CD4+ T cells from blood. The J gene is TRBJ2-7, the V gene TRBV5-8; D may be TRBD1 (5 bases). The clonotype was recovered from a human donor in good health. CDR3: CASSPYLTVPYEQYF. The CDR3 DNA is TGTGCCAGCAGCCCTTATTTGACAGTCCCCTACGAGCAGTACTTC.